These T cell receptor beta chains were read from a single sample in a study of cytomegalovirus exposure and HLA in healthy donors. TCRdb keeps only in-frame clones here, not all; method: immunoSEQ multiplex PCR. Of approximately 240,000 clones listed, 90% to 95% are singletons. Source material: PBMCs. The receptors shown here come from a woman aged 18-35 years in good health and CMV-seronegative. Both conserved end residues are part of each CDR3. The D gene is left open where the match is weak. Clone size is stated in some rows and not others, as once, few, many or a class when expanded.

D gene: -
clone size: -
CDR3 length: 14
V gene: TRBV6-6
J gene: TRBJ1-6
CDR3 protein: CASRLGQLNSPLHF
CDR3 DNA: TGTGCCAGCAGGCTTGGACAGCTAAATTCACCCCTCCACTTT

D gene: TRBD1
clone size: -
CDR3 length: 19
V gene: TRBV6-1
J gene: TRBJ1-5
CDR3 protein: CASSEGSTGINYSNQPQHF
CDR3 DNA: TGTGCCAGCAGTGAAGGATCGACAGGGATTAATTATAGCAATCAGCCCCAGCATTTT

D gene: -
clone size: -
CDR3 length: 16
V gene: TRBV7-9
J gene: TRBJ2-2
CDR3 protein: CASSPFLGPNTGELFF
CDR3 DNA: TGTGCCAGCAGCCCCTTCCTTGGCCCAAACACCGGGGAGCTGTTTTTT

D gene: -
clone size: -
CDR3 length: 16
V gene: TRBV7-9
J gene: TRBJ1-2
CDR3 protein: CASSLGGPGNSYGYTF
CDR3 DNA: TGTGCCAGCAGTTTAGGGGGGCCAGGGAATTCCTATGGCTACACCTTC

D gene: -
clone size: -
CDR3 length: 15
V gene: TRBV18
J gene: TRBJ1-1
CDR3 protein: CASSPPTGGNTEAFF
CDR3 DNA: TGTGCCAGCTCACCCCCAACCGGCGGTAACACTGAAGCTTTCTTT

D gene: -
clone size: -
CDR3 length: 12
V gene: TRBV9
J gene: TRBJ1-2
CDR3 protein: CASSSVENGYTF
CDR3 DNA: TGTGCCAGCAGTTCTGTAGAGAATGGCTACACCTTC

D gene: -
clone size: few
CDR3 length: 15
V gene: TRBV29-1
J gene: TRBJ2-5
CDR3 protein: CSVERLAAFQETQYF
CDR3 DNA: TGCAGCGTTGAAAGGTTAGCAGCCTTCCAAGAGACCCAGTACTTC

D gene: TRBD1
clone size: -
CDR3 length: 13
V gene: TRBV28
J gene: TRBJ1-5
CDR3 protein: CASRQGVHQPQHF
CDR3 DNA: TGTGCCTCCCGACAGGGGGTCCATCAGCCCCAGCATTTT

D gene: -
clone size: -
CDR3 length: 15
V gene: TRBV5-1
J gene: TRBJ2-3
CDR3 protein: CASSLDLTSTDTQYF
CDR3 DNA: TGCGCCAGCAGCTTGGACCTAACTAGCACAGATACGCAGTATTTT

D gene: -
clone size: -
CDR3 length: 16
V gene: TRBV29-1
J gene: TRBJ2-5
CDR3 protein: CSVEDFLGPGLETQYF
CDR3 DNA: TGCAGCGTTGAAGATTTTTTAGGTCCAGGGCTGGAGACCCAGTACTTC

D gene: -
clone size: -
CDR3 length: 15
V gene: TRBV30
J gene: TRBJ1-2
CDR3 protein: CAWSSTQGRIYGYTF
CDR3 DNA: TGTGCCTGGAGCTCCACACAGGGTCGCATCTATGGCTACACCTTC

D gene: TRBD1
clone size: -
CDR3 length: 14
V gene: TRBV2
J gene: TRBJ2-1
CDR3 protein: CASTDRVLSNEQFF
CDR3 DNA: TGTGCCAGCACTGACAGGGTTTTATCAAATGAGCAGTTCTTC

D gene: TRBD1
clone size: -
CDR3 length: 15
V gene: TRBV11-3
J gene: TRBJ2-3
CDR3 protein: CASSPGTGGTDTQYF
CDR3 DNA: TGTGCCAGCAGCCCCGGGACAGGGGGGACAGATACGCAGTATTTT

D gene: -
clone size: once
CDR3 length: 14
V gene: TRBV28
J gene: TRBJ1-2
CDR3 protein: CASIPRVKNYGYTF
CDR3 DNA: TGTGCCAGCATCCCCCGAGTGAAAAACTATGGCTACACCTTC

D gene: -
clone size: -
CDR3 length: 16
V gene: TRBV28
J gene: TRBJ1-5
CDR3 protein: CASSSGGGTKNQPQHF
CDR3 DNA: TGTGCCAGCAGTAGTGGGGGGGGGACAAAGAATCAGCCCCAGCATTTT

D gene: -
clone size: -
CDR3 length: 17
V gene: TRBV4-1
J gene: TRBJ1-5
CDR3 protein: CASSQEGGAHSNQPQHF
CDR3 DNA: TGCGCCAGCAGCCAAGAAGGGGGGGCGCATAGCAATCAGCCCCAGCATTTT

D gene: -
clone size: few
CDR3 length: 14
V gene: TRBV5-5
J gene: TRBJ1-1
CDR3 protein: CASSKSGMNTEAFF
CDR3 DNA: TGTGCCAGCAGTAAGTCCGGGATGAACACTGAAGCTTTCTTT

D gene: TRBD1
clone size: few
CDR3 length: 14
V gene: TRBV10-3
J gene: TRBJ2-7
CDR3 protein: CAISESSGGQGWDF
CDR3 DNA: TGTGCCATCAGTGAGTCGAGTGGGGGACAGGGTTGGGACTTC

D gene: -
clone size: -
CDR3 length: 12
V gene: TRBV19
J gene: TRBJ1-1
CDR3 protein: CASRREGTEAFF
CDR3 DNA: TGTGCCAGTAGAAGAGAGGGCACTGAAGCTTTCTTT

D gene: TRBD1
clone size: -
CDR3 length: 14
V gene: TRBV6-5
J gene: TRBJ2-7
CDR3 protein: CASSWDRVNYEQYF
CDR3 DNA: TGTGCCAGCAGCTGGGACAGGGTGAATTACGAGCAGTACTTC

D gene: -
clone size: -
CDR3 length: 13
V gene: TRBV4-2
J gene: TRBJ1-1
CDR3 protein: CASSRGSNTEAFF
CDR3 DNA: TGTGCCAGCAGCCGAGGGTCGAACACTGAAGCTTTCTTT

D gene: -
clone size: -
CDR3 length: 10
V gene: TRBV20-1
J gene: TRBJ1-1
CDR3 protein: CSASFLEAFF
CDR3 DNA: TGCAGTGCTAGTTTTCTTGAAGCTTTCTTT

D gene: -
clone size: -
CDR3 length: 16
V gene: TRBV6-1
J gene: TRBJ2-7
CDR3 protein: CASSDVGAGGSYEQYF
CDR3 DNA: TGTGCCAGCAGTGATGTTGGTGCAGGGGGGTCCTACGAGCAGTACTTC

D gene: -
clone size: -
CDR3 length: 14
V gene: TRBV6-6
J gene: TRBJ2-7
CDR3 protein: CASVSGSASYEQYF
CDR3 DNA: TGTGCCAGCGTCTCGGGGTCAGCATCATACGAGCAGTACTTC

D gene: -
clone size: once
CDR3 length: 17
V gene: TRBV14
J gene: TRBJ1-5
CDR3 protein: CASSQDHRVISNQPQHF
CDR3 DNA: TGTGCCAGCAGCCAAGATCACAGGGTGATTAGCAATCAGCCCCAGCATTTT

D gene: TRBD1
clone size: -
CDR3 length: 12
V gene: TRBV29-1
J gene: TRBJ2-7
CDR3 protein: CSVGTGPYEQYF
CDR3 DNA: TGCAGCGTTGGGACAGGTCCCTACGAGCAGTACTTC

D gene: TRBD1
clone size: many
CDR3 length: 15
V gene: TRBV6-5
J gene: TRBJ1-6
CDR3 protein: CASNDRGTNNSPLHF
CDR3 DNA: TGTGCCAGCAACGACAGGGGCACTAATAATTCACCCCTCCACTTT

D gene: -
clone size: once
CDR3 length: 14
V gene: TRBV19
J gene: TRBJ2-7
CDR3 protein: CASGFGGGLGEQYF
CDR3 DNA: TGTGCCAGCGGGTTTGGCGGCGGGTTGGGGGAGCAGTACTTC

D gene: -
clone size: -
CDR3 length: 13
V gene: TRBV6-5
J gene: TRBJ1-2
CDR3 protein: CASRRRPGDGYTF
CDR3 DNA: TGTGCCAGCAGACGCCGCCCTGGAGATGGCTACACCTTC

D gene: TRBD1
clone size: -
CDR3 length: 16
V gene: TRBV18
J gene: TRBJ2-5
CDR3 protein: CASSHGTDDPRETQYF
CDR3 DNA: TGTGCCAGCTCACACGGGACAGACGATCCTCGGGAGACCCAGTACTTC

D gene: TRBD1
clone size: -
CDR3 length: 15
V gene: TRBV27
J gene: TRBJ2-7
CDR3 protein: CASSIEGRGPYEQYF
CDR3 DNA: TGTGCCAGCAGTATCGAAGGCAGGGGGCCTTACGAGCAGTACTTC

D gene: TRBD2
clone size: -
CDR3 length: 16
V gene: TRBV15
J gene: TRBJ2-2
CDR3 protein: CATSRGTRRDTGELFF
CDR3 DNA: TGTGCCACCAGCAGAGGGACTAGACGAGACACCGGGGAGCTGTTTTTT

D gene: TRBD1
clone size: -
CDR3 length: 14
V gene: TRBV6-1
J gene: TRBJ1-2
CDR3 protein: CASRGTGMSYGYTF
CDR3 DNA: TGTGCCAGCAGGGGGACAGGGATGAGCTATGGCTACACCTTC

D gene: -
clone size: -
CDR3 length: 16
V gene: TRBV7-2
J gene: TRBJ2-5
CDR3 protein: CASSLVAVTPRETQYF
CDR3 DNA: TGTGCCAGCAGCTTAGTGGCAGTTACGCCGCGGGAGACCCAGTACTTC

D gene: -
clone size: -
CDR3 length: 15
V gene: TRBV7-8
J gene: TRBJ2-7
CDR3 protein: CASSFAGTQGYEQYF
CDR3 DNA: TGTGCCAGCAGCTTTGCCGGGACACAAGGCTACGAGCAGTACTTC

D gene: TRBD2
clone size: -
CDR3 length: 17
V gene: TRBV15
J gene: TRBJ2-1
CDR3 protein: CATSRESRSSGSGEQFF
CDR3 DNA: TGTGCCACCAGCAGAGAGTCACGGTCTAGCGGGAGCGGTGAGCAGTTCTTC